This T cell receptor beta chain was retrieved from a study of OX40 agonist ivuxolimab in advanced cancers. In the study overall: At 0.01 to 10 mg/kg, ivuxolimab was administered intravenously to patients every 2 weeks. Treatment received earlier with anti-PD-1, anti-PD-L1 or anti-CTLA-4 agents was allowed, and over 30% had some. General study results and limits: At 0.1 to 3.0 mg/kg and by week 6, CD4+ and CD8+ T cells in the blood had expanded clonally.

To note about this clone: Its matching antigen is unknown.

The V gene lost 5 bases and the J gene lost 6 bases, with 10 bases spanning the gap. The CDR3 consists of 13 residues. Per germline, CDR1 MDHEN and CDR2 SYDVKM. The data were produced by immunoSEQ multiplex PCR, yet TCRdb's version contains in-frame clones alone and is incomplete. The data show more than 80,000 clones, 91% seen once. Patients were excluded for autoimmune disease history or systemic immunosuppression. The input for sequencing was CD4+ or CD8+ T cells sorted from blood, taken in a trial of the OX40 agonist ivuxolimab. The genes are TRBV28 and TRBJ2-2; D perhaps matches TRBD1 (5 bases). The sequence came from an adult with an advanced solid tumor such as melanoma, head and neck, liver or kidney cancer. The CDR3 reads CASSTRVPGELFF. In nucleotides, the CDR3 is TGTGCCAGCAGTACCAGGGTCCCCGGGGAGCTGTTTTTT.